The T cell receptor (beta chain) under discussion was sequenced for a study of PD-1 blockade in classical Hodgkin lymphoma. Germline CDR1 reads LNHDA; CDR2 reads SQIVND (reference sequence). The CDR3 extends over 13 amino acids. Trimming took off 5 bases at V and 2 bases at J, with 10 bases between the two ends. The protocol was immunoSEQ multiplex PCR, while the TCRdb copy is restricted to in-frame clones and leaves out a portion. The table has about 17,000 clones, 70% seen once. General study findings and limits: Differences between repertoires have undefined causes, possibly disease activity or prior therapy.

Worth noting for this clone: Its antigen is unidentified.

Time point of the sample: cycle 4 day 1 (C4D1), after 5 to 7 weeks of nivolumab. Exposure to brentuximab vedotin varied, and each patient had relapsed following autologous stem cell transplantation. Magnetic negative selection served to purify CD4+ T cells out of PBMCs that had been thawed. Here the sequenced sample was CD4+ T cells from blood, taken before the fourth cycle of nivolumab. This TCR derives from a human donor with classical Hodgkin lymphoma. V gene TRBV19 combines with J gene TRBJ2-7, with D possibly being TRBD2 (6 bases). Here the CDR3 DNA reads TGTGCCAGTAGTCCCAGACTAGCCTACGAGCAGTACTTC. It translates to CASSPRLAYEQYF.